This is a list of T cell receptor beta chains from one sample in a study of Ad26.COV2.S vaccination and SARS-CoV-2 variants. Produced via immunoSEQ multiplex PCR; TCRdb's table is partial and in-frame only. In the table there are 350,000 to 500,000 clones, around 90% of which are singletons. The sequencing here drew on peripheral blood, taken in a trial of Ad26.COV2.S vaccine versus placebo. All receptors derive from a person aged 18-65 years who received the Ad26.COV2.S COVID-19 vaccine or a placebo. The CDR3 runs from the conserved cysteine through the conserved F or W. A D gene is named only where the DNA matches it firmly. A row's size may be missing; if present it is once, few, many or a size class.

.,.,TRBV6-5,TRBJ2-5,CASSRDGRPQETQYF,TGTGCCAGCAGCCGGGACGGAAGACCTCAAGAGACCCAGTACTTC
.,.,TRBV29-1,TRBJ2-1,CSVAVLRDSEQFF,TGCAGCGTTGCAGTGCTGCGGGACAGTGAGCAGTTCTTC
.,.,TRBV15,TRBJ2-5,CATSRDVLYQETQYF,TGTGCCACCAGCAGAGATGTATTGTACCAAGAGACCCAGTACTTC
TRBD1,few,TRBV7-9,TRBJ2-5,CASSSRRTGAQETQYF,TGTGCCAGCAGCTCGCGCCGGACAGGGGCCCAAGAGACCCAGTACTTC
.,.,TRBV28,TRBJ2-1,CASSFPPGEQFF,TGTGCCAGCAGTTTTCCCCCTGGGGAGCAGTTCTTC
.,.,TRBV30,TRBJ1-1,CAWEMTLMNTEAFF,TGTGCCTGGGAGATGACATTAATGAACACTGAAGCTTTCTTT
TRBD2,.,TRBV18,TRBJ2-7,CASSPSGGGTYEQYF,TGTGCCAGCTCACCCAGTGGCGGGGGGACCTACGAGCAGTACTTC
TRBD1,.,TRBV10-3,TRBJ1-6,CAISESWDRGPPYNSPLHF,TGTGCCATCAGTGAGTCCTGGGACAGGGGTCCCCCGTATAATTCACCCCTCCACTTT
TRBD2,few,TRBV6-2/TRBV6-3,TRBJ2-7,CASSYSMWTSVAYEQYF,TGTGCCAGCAGTTACTCGATGTGGACTAGCGTAGCCTACGAGCAGTACTTC
TRBD2,.,TRBV5-6,TRBJ2-7,CASSFPLAGAYEQYF,TGTGCCAGCAGCTTCCCACTAGCGGGAGCCTACGAGCAGTACTTC
.,.,TRBV7-3,TRBJ2-2,CASSSRADGTGELFF,TGTGCCAGCAGCTCCCGGGCCGACGGCACCGGGGAGCTGTTTTTT
.,once,TRBV2,TRBJ2-7,CASSERVGHEQYF,TGTGCCAGCAGTGAAAGAGTTGGGCACGAGCAGTACTTC
.,.,TRBV7-9,TRBJ1-1,CASSSLQGLYTEAFF,TGTGCCAGCAGCAGCCTACAGGGTTTGTACACTGAAGCTTTCTTT
TRBD1,.,TRBV2,TRBJ2-5,CASSEWTGGETQYF,TGTGCCAGCAGTGAGTGGACAGGGGGAGAGACCCAGTACTTC
.,.,TRBV7-9,TRBJ2-3,CASSFYGSGGTDTQYF,TGTGCCAGCAGCTTTTACGGGAGTGGGGGGACAGATACGCAGTATTTT
TRBD1,.,TRBV24-1,TRBJ1-1,CATSAPGGGSTEAFF,TGTGCCACCAGTGCCCCGGGAGGGGGCTCGACTGAAGCTTTCTTT
.,.,TRBV18,TRBJ2-4,CASSRGADDIQYF,TGTGCCAGCTCCCGCGGAGCGGACGACATTCAGTACTTC
TRBD2,.,TRBV27,TRBJ2-1,CASTPSLLASFYNEQFF,TGTGCCAGCACCCCCTCCCTACTAGCGTCCTTCTACAATGAGCAGTTCTTC
.,.,TRBV29-1,TRBJ1-1,CSGGGLAPEAFF,TGCAGCGGCGGGGGACTGGCGCCTGAAGCTTTCTTT
TRBD2,.,TRBV10-3,TRBJ2-3,CAISESGGNRADTQYF,TGTGCCATCAGTGAGTCGGGGGGGAATCGAGCAGATACGCAGTATTTT
.,.,TRBV19,TRBJ1-1,CASSISPQKHSEAFF,TGTGCCAGTAGTATCTCACCCCAGAAACACTCTGAAGCTTTCTTT
.,.,TRBV6-4,TRBJ2-3,CASSEKGGSDTQYF,TGTGCCAGCAGTGAGAAGGGTGGATCCGATACGCAGTATTTT
.,.,TRBV15,TRBJ2-5,CATSTGPTGAQYF,TGTGCCACCAGCACAGGACCCACTGGGGCCCAGTACTTC
TRBD1,.,TRBV18,TRBJ1-2,CASSPTGGMGYTF,TGTGCCAGCTCACCAACAGGGGGCATGGGCTACACCTTC
TRBD1,.,TRBV7-9,TRBJ2-3,CASSPYGTGRLADTQYF,TGTGCCAGCAGTCCTTACGGGACAGGACGACTCGCAGATACGCAGTATTTT
.,.,TRBV27,TRBJ1-4,CASSLSWGRGREKLFF,TGTGCCAGCAGTTTATCGTGGGGGCGGGGGCGCGAAAAACTGTTTTTT
TRBD1,.,TRBV28,TRBJ2-3,CASSLLGTGGSDTQYF,TGTGCCAGCAGTTTACTAGGGACAGGGGGATCAGATACGCAGTATTTT
.,.,TRBV28,TRBJ2-7,CASSTSTRAYEQYF,TGTGCCAGCAGTACATCGACTAGAGCCTACGAGCAGTACTTC
TRBD1,.,TRBV30,TRBJ2-5,CAWSVLPGQGKETQYF,TGTGCCTGGAGTGTACTACCCGGACAGGGGAAGGAGACCCAGTACTTC
TRBD1,.,TRBV4-3,TRBJ1-2,CASSQRQGDYGYTF,TGCGCCAGCAGCCAACGACAGGGGGACTATGGCTACACCTTC
TRBD2,.,TRBV18,TRBJ2-3,CASSPLGGTDTQYF,TGTGCCAGCTCACCACTGGGAGGGACAGATACGCAGTATTTT
.,once,TRBV27,TRBJ1-2,CASSLRDKMSGYTF,TGTGCCAGCAGTCTCCGGGACAAGATGAGCGGCTACACCTTC
.,.,TRBV11-2,TRBJ1-1,CASSLDRGGFVAEAFF,TGTGCCAGCAGCTTAGATCGTGGAGGGTTTGTCGCTGAAGCTTTCTTT
TRBD2,once,TRBV14,TRBJ2-7,CASSQAKTTSGSYEQYF,TGTGCCAGCAGCCAAGCCAAGACGACTAGCGGGAGTTACGAGCAGTACTTC
TRBD1,.,TRBV7-6,TRBJ1-5,CASSLGTGLTNQPQHF,TGTGCCAGCAGCTTAGGGACAGGGTTGACCAATCAGCCCCAGCATTTT
TRBD2,.,TRBV28,TRBJ2-1,CASSLFGTSGPTGEQFF,TGTGCCAGCAGTTTATTCGGAACTAGCGGGCCGACTGGGGAGCAGTTCTTC
TRBD1,.,TRBV2,TRBJ1-2,CASRKPKGRGSGDSTYGYTF,TGTGCCAGCAGAAAGCCTAAGGGGAGGGGGTCTGGGGACAGTACCTATGGCTACACCTTC
TRBD2,.,TRBV14,TRBJ2-3,CASSLIAGGPWTDTQYF,TGTGCCAGCAGCCTTATAGCGGGAGGGCCTTGGACAGATACGCAGTATTTT
.,once,TRBV9,TRBJ2-1,CASSVVPGGNEQFF,TGTGCCAGCAGCGTAGTTCCAGGGGGGAATGAGCAGTTCTTC
.,.,TRBV18,TRBJ2-2,CASCRENTGELFF,TGTGCCAGCTGTCGGGAAAACACCGGGGAGCTGTTTTTT
TRBD2,.,TRBV13,TRBJ2-2,CASSPSPEGGNTGELFF,TGTGCCAGCAGCCCCAGTCCGGAGGGAGGGAATACCGGGGAGCTGTTTTTT
.,.,TRBV4-3,TRBJ2-7,CASSQERVQGGSYEQYF,TGCGCCAGCAGCCAAGAAAGGGTCCAGGGGGGTTCCTACGAGCAGTACTTC
TRBD1,.,TRBV24-1,TRBJ2-7,CATSDPGTGNSYEQYF,TGTGCCACCAGTGATCCCGGGACAGGGAACTCCTACGAGCAGTACTTC
.,.,TRBV18,TRBJ1-1,CASSPREGMNTEAFF,TGTGCCAGCTCACCACGAGAGGGCATGAACACTGAAGCTTTCTTT
.,.,TRBV6-2/TRBV6-3,TRBJ2-4,CASSYENIQYF,TGTGCCAGCAGTTACGAGAACATTCAGTACTTC
.,.,TRBV27,TRBJ2-5,CASSIRGWVAETQYF,TGTGCCAGCAGTATCAGGGGTTGGGTGGCAGAGACCCAGTACTTC